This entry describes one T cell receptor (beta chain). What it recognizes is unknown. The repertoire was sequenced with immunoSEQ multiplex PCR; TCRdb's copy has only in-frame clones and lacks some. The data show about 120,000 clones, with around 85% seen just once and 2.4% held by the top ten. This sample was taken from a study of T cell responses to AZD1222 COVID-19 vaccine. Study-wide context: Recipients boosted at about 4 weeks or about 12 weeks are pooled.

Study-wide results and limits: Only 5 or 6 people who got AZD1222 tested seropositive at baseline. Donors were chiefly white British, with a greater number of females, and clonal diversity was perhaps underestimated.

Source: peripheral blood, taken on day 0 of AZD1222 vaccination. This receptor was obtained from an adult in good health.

The CDR3 bases are TGTGCCACCAGTGATAACACAGGGAATAGCAATCAGCCCCAGCATTTT. Translating gives CATSDNTGNSNQPQHF. The chain employs TRBV24-1 and TRBJ1-5, with a weak D call TRBD1 (6 bases). There are 16 residues in the CDR3. Germline V CDR1 and CDR2: KGHDR, SFDVKD. V lost 3 bases to trimming and J lost 0 bases, with 11 bases between them.